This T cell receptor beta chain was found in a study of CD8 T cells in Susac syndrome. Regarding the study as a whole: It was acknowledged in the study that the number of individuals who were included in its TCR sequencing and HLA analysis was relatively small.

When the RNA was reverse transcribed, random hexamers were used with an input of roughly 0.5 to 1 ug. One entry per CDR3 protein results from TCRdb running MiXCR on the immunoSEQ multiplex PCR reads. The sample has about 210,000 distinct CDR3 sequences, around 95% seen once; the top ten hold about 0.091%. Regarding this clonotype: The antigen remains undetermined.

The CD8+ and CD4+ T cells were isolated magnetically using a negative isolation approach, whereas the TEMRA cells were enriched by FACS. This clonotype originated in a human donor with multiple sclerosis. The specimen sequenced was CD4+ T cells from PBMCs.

The CDR3 spells CASERQGARNTEAFF. The CDR3 DNA follows: TGTGCTAGCGAACGACAGGGGGCGAGGAACACTGAAGCTTTCTTT. The gene calls are TRBV2 and TRBJ1-1; 10 nucleotides agree with TRBD1. Germline values: CDR1 SNHLY, CDR2 FYNNEI. The CDR3 extends over 15 amino acids.